Reported below is one TCR beta chain. Its antigen is as yet unknown. The data were obtained in a study of metastatic and nonmetastatic thyroid tumors. Across the study: Both malignant and benign thyroid patients supplied peripheral blood and tumor or nodule tissue samples, across which the repertoires of these patients were then compared.

Study processing details: Researchers built a distant-metastasis classifier for papillary thyroid cancer that drew on CDR3 differences across clinicopathological groups. TCRdb re-processed the PCR reads through MiXCR. The V and J calls come from TCRdb's annotation, not from the publication. The sample includes under 25,000 clones, less than 20% of them seen just once. Thyroid surgery was preceded by no treatment in any patient. Whole-study findings and limits: Reported TCR beta diversity, measured in blood and tumor, was significantly higher for malignant thyroid tumors than for benign nodules.

The CDR3 has 15 residues. Trimming shortened V by 5 bases and J by 13 bases, and 23 bases separated the two germline ends. Germline V gene lookup returns CDR1 MNHEY and CDR2 SVGEGT. The specimen sequenced was blood. The gene calls are TRBV6-2 or TRBV6-3 and TRBJ1-4; no clear D. This TCR derives from a female donor with papillary thyroid cancer or a benign thyroid nodule (not recorded which). Some clones in this sample may be carry-over from other donors' samples. CDR3 bases: TGTGCCAGCAGTGAAGACGTCACAACTAATGAAGGACTGTTTTTT. It is translated as CASSEDVTTNEGLFF.